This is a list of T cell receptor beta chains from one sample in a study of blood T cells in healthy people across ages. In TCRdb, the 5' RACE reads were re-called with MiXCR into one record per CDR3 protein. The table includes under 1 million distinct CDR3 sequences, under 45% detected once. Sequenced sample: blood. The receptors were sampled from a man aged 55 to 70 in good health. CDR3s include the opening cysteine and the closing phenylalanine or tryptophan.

CASSSLPGAYEQYF TRBV11-1
CASSYQISTEAFF TRBV14
CASSQLAGAYDSPLHF TRBV4-2
CSARPHLDSGAAYEQYF TRBV20-1
CASSPAGTSGLNEQFF TRBV7-7
CSASLGWNRYNEQFF TRBV20-1
CASSWGNTEAFF TRBV12-3/TRBV12-4
CASSSPNTHNEQYF TRBV12-3/TRBV12-4
CSARLGADFMGYTF TRBV20-1
CASSYEGQPQHF TRBV6-6
CASTNWGGNYGYTF TRBV4-3
CASSLPHGGHTEAFF TRBV5-5
CASSLAAGWQGQFF TRBV12-5
CATSREAEGTEAFF TRBV15
CASSQGGTDQETQYF TRBV14
CASSYTSGLDTEAFF TRBV6-5
CASSPPGQGALEQYF TRBV18
CSANGLTGDPRSQYF TRBV20-1
CASSHIKAGAGETQYF TRBV7-9
CASSSPLGETQYF TRBV6-5
CASSPQRQNTEAFF TRBV3-1
CSAAGTVLESEAFF TRBV20-1
CASSGDRGTQYF TRBV28
CASSQDTGRETQYF TRBV3-1
CASSQDGDPSYEQYF TRBV4-3
CASSKRDRGAEATQYF TRBV11-3
CASSFLGIRPQHF TRBV7-2
CASSYTDRGDSPLHF TRBV19
CAWSRDRGHEQYF TRBV30
CATQRGPSPNYEQYF TRBV27
CASSEGGGRYNEQFF TRBV6-1
CSASRFGGVQETQYF TRBV20-1
CASSPGNGQETQYF TRBV12-3/TRBV12-4
CASSDLRGSNNEQFF TRBV10-2
CASGTSGMGDTQYF TRBV6-2/TRBV6-3
CASSPREGSCGYTF TRBV21-1